The 6 T cell receptor beta chains below come from one sample, sequenced in a study of cytomegalovirus exposure and HLA in healthy donors. The PCR made use of 60 Vbeta and 13 Jbeta primers. Here immunoSEQ multiplex PCR was the method, and the copy in TCRdb shows in-frame clones only, minus some. The sample records 120,000 or so clones, 80% being singletons. The sequenced material came from PBMCs. Every receptor here comes from a male donor in good health and CMV-seronegative.

The V gene is TRBV30, the J gene TRBJ2-5, with 7 nucleotides matching TRBD1. The germline V gene encodes CDR1 GTSNPN and CDR2 SVGIG (reference sequence). There are 14 residues in the CDR3. The J segment lost 4 bases and the V segment lost 3 bases, leaving 8 bases of the junction unmatched. Written as DNA, the CDR3 is TGTGCCTGGAGAGGGGCAGGGGGACGAGAGACCCAGTACTTC. It codes for CAWRGAGGRETQYF.

V and J are TRBV11-2 and TRBJ2-4, with 8 bases aligning to TRBD2. The CDR3 spans 14 residues. Germline V lookup: CDR1 SGHAT, CDR2 FQNNGV. J was trimmed by 7 bases and V by 4 bases; bases with no gene match: 6. CDR3 loop: CASSSRLARNIQYF. For the CDR3, the DNA is TGTGCCAGCAGCTCCAGACTAGCGCGGAACATTCAGTACTTC.

The chain combines TRBV5-5 with TRBJ2-7, with TRBD1 identical over 10 bases. Germline assignment: CDR1 SGHKS and CDR2 YYEKEE (reference sequence). Trimming at V came to 4 bases and at J to 3 bases, leaving 10 bases not matched to a gene. The CDR3 covers 16 residues. CDR3 protein: CASSDRGPGVNYEQYF. CDR3 coding DNA: TGTGCCAGCAGCGACAGGGGGCCGGGTGTGAACTACGAGCAGTACTTC. Combining the CDR3 with reference TRBV5-5 and TRBJ2-7 gives the whole variable domain DAGVTQSPTHLIKTRGQQVTLRCSPISGHKSVSWYQQVLGQGPQFIFQYYEKEERGRGNFPDRFSARQFPNYSSELNVNALLLGDSALYLCASSDRGPGVNYEQYFGPGTRLTVT.

This chain uses TRBV28 with TRBJ2-7; 7 positions agree with TRBD1. Trimming at V came to 7 bases and at J to 6 bases, leaving 6 bases not matched to a gene. Germline V gene data show CDR1 as MDHEN and CDR2 as SYDVKM. The CDR3 extends over 12 amino acids. CDR3 DNA: TGTGCCAGCAACTTACAGGGGTTCGAGCAGTACTTC. Translation gives CASNLQGFEQYF.

In its sample, this clone was seen a few times. The V and J genes are TRBV4-2 and TRBJ1-1; D not resolved. The CDR3 loop spans 15 amino acids. V was shortened by 0 bases and J by 2 bases, with 10 bases between the two germline ends. Germline V gene lookup returns CDR1 LGHNA and CDR2 YNFKEQ. The CDR3 loop is CASSQDMAENTEAFF. CDR3 bases: TGTGCCAGCAGCCAAGATATGGCAGAAAACACTGAAGCTTTCTTT.

The V and J genes are TRBV29-1 and TRBJ1-1; TRBD1 is a possible D gene (6 bases). Trimming stripped 6 bases from V and 1 base from J, with 18 bases between. Per germline, CDR1 SQVTM and CDR2 ANQGSEA. There are 15 residues in the CDR3. The CDR3 nucleotides are TGCAGCGTGCACACAGGGATCGAAGGGAACACTGAAGCTTTCTTT. Translated: CSVHTGIEGNTEAFF.